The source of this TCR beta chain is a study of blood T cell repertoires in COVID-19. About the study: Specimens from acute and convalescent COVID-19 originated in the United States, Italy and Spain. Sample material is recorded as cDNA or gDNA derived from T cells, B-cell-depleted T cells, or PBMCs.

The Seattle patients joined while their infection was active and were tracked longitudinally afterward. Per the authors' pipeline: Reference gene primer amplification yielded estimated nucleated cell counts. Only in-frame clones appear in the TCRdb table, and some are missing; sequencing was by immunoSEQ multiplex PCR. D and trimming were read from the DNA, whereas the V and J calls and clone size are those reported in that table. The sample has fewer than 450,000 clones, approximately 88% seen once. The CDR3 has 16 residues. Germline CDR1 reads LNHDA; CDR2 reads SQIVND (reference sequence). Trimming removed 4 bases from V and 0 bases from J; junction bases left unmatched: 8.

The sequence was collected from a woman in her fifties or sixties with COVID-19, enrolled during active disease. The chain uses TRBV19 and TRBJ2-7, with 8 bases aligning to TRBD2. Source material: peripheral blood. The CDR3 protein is CASSTTLAGLSYEQYF. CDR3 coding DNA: TGTGCCAGTAGTACCACCCTAGCGGGCCTCTCCTACGAGCAGTACTTC.